A selection of T cell receptor beta chains follows, all from one sample in a study of a mutant IDH1 vaccine in newly diagnosed glioma. Antigens for these TCRs are unknown. The repertoire was sequenced with immunoSEQ multiplex PCR; TCRdb's copy has only in-frame clones and lacks some. The sample includes about 38,000 clones, roughly 79% of them seen just once. The sequencing here drew on PBMCs, taken from a glioma patient whose treatment included an IDH1 peptide vaccine. The receptors come from a middle-aged man with glioma. CDR3s include the opening cysteine and the closing phenylalanine or tryptophan. The order of the fields is D gene, J gene, clone size, V gene, CDR3 protein, CDR3 DNA. The D gene is left open where the match is weak. Where a row states a size, it is once, few, many or the class of an expanded clone; other rows omit it.

d_call: -; j_call: TRBJ2-5; clone_size: -; v_call: TRBV5-6; cdr3_aa: CASSFRETQYF; cdr3_nt: TGTGCCAGCAGCTTCAGGGAGACCCAGTACTTC
d_call: -; j_call: TRBJ2-2; clone_size: once; v_call: TRBV9; cdr3_aa: CASSPSANTGELFF; cdr3_nt: TGTGCCAGCAGCCCCTCGGCGAACACCGGGGAGCTGTTTTTT
d_call: -; j_call: TRBJ2-1; clone_size: -; v_call: TRBV6-9; cdr3_aa: CASRLLMERVPYNEQFF; cdr3_nt: TGTGCCAGCAGGCTACTTATGGAGCGGGTACCATACAATGAGCAGTTCTTC
d_call: -; j_call: TRBJ1-5; clone_size: -; v_call: TRBV2; cdr3_aa: CASSQVHNQPQHF; cdr3_nt: TGTGCCAGCAGCCAAGTGCACAATCAGCCCCAGCATTTT
d_call: TRBD1; j_call: TRBJ1-1; clone_size: -; v_call: TRBV11-2; cdr3_aa: CASSLVRDRGGRAFF; cdr3_nt: TGTGCCAGCAGCTTAGTAAGGGACAGGGGAGGGAGAGCTTTCTTT
d_call: TRBD1; j_call: TRBJ1-2; clone_size: -; v_call: TRBV6-6; cdr3_aa: CASSPGQGYYGYTF; cdr3_nt: TGTGCCAGCAGCCCCGGACAGGGGTATTATGGCTACACCTTC
d_call: TRBD1; j_call: TRBJ1-1; clone_size: -; v_call: TRBV5-1; cdr3_aa: CASSNLSPGTGRMNTEAFF; cdr3_nt: TGCGCCAGCAGCAATCTATCACCGGGGACAGGGAGGATGAACACTGAAGCTTTCTTT
d_call: -; j_call: TRBJ2-1; clone_size: -; v_call: TRBV27; cdr3_aa: CASSLGNRPDNEQFF; cdr3_nt: TGTGCCAGCAGTTTAGGGAACAGGCCTGACAATGAGCAGTTCTTC
d_call: TRBD2; j_call: TRBJ2-1; clone_size: once; v_call: TRBV13; cdr3_aa: CASSRGTSGGLYNEQFF; cdr3_nt: TGTGCCAGCAGCCGAGGGACTAGCGGGGGACTCTACAATGAGCAGTTCTTC
d_call: -; j_call: TRBJ1-2; clone_size: -; v_call: TRBV30; cdr3_aa: CAWTGLRNNYGYTF; cdr3_nt: TGTGCCTGGACAGGGCTTAGGAATAACTATGGCTACACCTTC
d_call: -; j_call: TRBJ1-2; clone_size: -; v_call: TRBV19; cdr3_aa: CASSIRETGYGYTF; cdr3_nt: TGTGCCAGTAGTATTCGAGAGACGGGCTATGGCTACACCTTC
d_call: -; j_call: TRBJ2-1; clone_size: -; v_call: TRBV7-7; cdr3_aa: CASSSTLQGEQFF; cdr3_nt: TGTGCTAGCAGCTCGACTCTACAGGGTGAGCAGTTCTTC
d_call: TRBD1; j_call: TRBJ1-1; clone_size: few; v_call: TRBV19; cdr3_aa: CASSQGPEAFF; cdr3_nt: TGTGCCAGTTCACAGGGGCCTGAAGCTTTCTTT
d_call: -; j_call: TRBJ1-4; clone_size: -; v_call: TRBV5-1; cdr3_aa: CASSFIWATNEKLFF; cdr3_nt: TGCGCCAGCAGCTTCATATGGGCAACTAATGAAAAACTGTTTTTT
d_call: -; j_call: TRBJ2-7; clone_size: -; v_call: TRBV19; cdr3_aa: CASSIQGPPYEQYF; cdr3_nt: TGTGCCAGTAGTATCCAGGGTCCCCCCTACGAGCAGTACTTC
d_call: -; j_call: TRBJ2-3; clone_size: -; v_call: TRBV7-2; cdr3_aa: CASSSSTDTQYF; cdr3_nt: TGTGCCAGCTCATCTAGCACAGATACGCAGTATTTT
d_call: -; j_call: TRBJ2-7; clone_size: -; v_call: TRBV30; cdr3_aa: CAWGGLVYYEQYF; cdr3_nt: TGTGCCTGGGGGGGACTCGTATACTACGAGCAGTACTTC
d_call: TRBD1; j_call: TRBJ2-5; clone_size: -; v_call: TRBV6-6; cdr3_aa: CASRRQGAGETQYF; cdr3_nt: TGTGCCAGCAGAAGACAGGGGGCAGGGGAGACCCAGTACTTC
d_call: TRBD2; j_call: TRBJ2-2; clone_size: -; v_call: TRBV10-3; cdr3_aa: CAIMAASGGIANTGELFF; cdr3_nt: TGTGCCATCATGGCGGCTAGCGGGGGAATCGCGAACACCGGGGAGCTGTTTTTT
d_call: TRBD1; j_call: TRBJ1-2; clone_size: -; v_call: TRBV6-5; cdr3_aa: CASSPKGTGANGYTF; cdr3_nt: TGTGCCAGCAGCCCCAAAGGGACAGGTGCCAACGGCTACACCTTC
d_call: -; j_call: TRBJ2-1; clone_size: -; v_call: TRBV15; cdr3_aa: CATSRDPPAPEQFF; cdr3_nt: TGTGCCACCAGCAGAGATCCCCCGGCTCCCGAGCAGTTCTTC
d_call: -; j_call: TRBJ1-1; clone_size: -; v_call: TRBV7-2; cdr3_aa: CASSAGWSNTEAFF; cdr3_nt: TGTGCCAGCAGCGCGGGATGGTCTAACACTGAAGCTTTCTTT
d_call: -; j_call: TRBJ2-2; clone_size: -; v_call: TRBV19; cdr3_aa: CASSIAGQVTGELFF; cdr3_nt: TGTGCCAGTAGTATAGCGGGACAAGTCACCGGGGAGCTGTTTTTT
d_call: TRBD1; j_call: TRBJ1-5; clone_size: -; v_call: TRBV6-1; cdr3_aa: CASSDGTGYNQPQHF; cdr3_nt: TGTGCCAGCAGTGACGGGACAGGGTATAATCAGCCCCAGCATTTT
d_call: -; j_call: TRBJ1-3; clone_size: -; v_call: TRBV5-1; cdr3_aa: CASSLEATVSGNTIYF; cdr3_nt: TGCGCCAGCAGCTTGGAGGCTACAGTCTCTGGAAACACCATATATTTT
d_call: -; j_call: TRBJ1-6; clone_size: -; v_call: TRBV30; cdr3_aa: CAWAPADNSPLHF; cdr3_nt: TGTGCCTGGGCCCCCGCGGATAATTCACCCCTCCACTTT
d_call: -; j_call: TRBJ1-1; clone_size: few; v_call: TRBV30; cdr3_aa: CAWSTGGDTEAFF; cdr3_nt: TGTGCCTGGAGTACCGGAGGCGACACTGAAGCTTTCTTT
d_call: -; j_call: TRBJ2-7; clone_size: -; v_call: TRBV18; cdr3_aa: CASSRTTGTSKSVEQYF; cdr3_nt: TGTGCCAGCTCGCGCACTACAGGGACGAGTAAGTCGGTGGAGCAGTACTTC
d_call: -; j_call: TRBJ2-5; clone_size: -; v_call: TRBV20-1; cdr3_aa: CSVYQGETQYF; cdr3_nt: TGCAGTGTTTACCAGGGGGAGACCCAGTACTTC
d_call: -; j_call: TRBJ2-5; clone_size: -; v_call: TRBV9; cdr3_aa: CASSKDLAVRETQYF; cdr3_nt: TGTGCCAGCAGCAAGGATCTGGCGGTTAGAGAGACCCAGTACTTC
d_call: -; j_call: TRBJ2-5; clone_size: once; v_call: TRBV15; cdr3_aa: CATSRDVRGRQETQYF; cdr3_nt: TGTGCCACCAGCAGAGATGTGCGGGGGCGCCAGGAGACCCAGTACTTC
d_call: -; j_call: TRBJ2-2; clone_size: -; v_call: TRBV10-3; cdr3_aa: CAISESNTGELFF; cdr3_nt: TGTGCCATCAGTGAGTCGAACACCGGGGAGCTGTTTTTT
d_call: TRBD1; j_call: TRBJ2-4; clone_size: -; v_call: TRBV27; cdr3_aa: CASSVGQGAYIQYF; cdr3_nt: TGTGCCAGCAGTGTGGGACAGGGGGCGTACATTCAGTACTTC
d_call: -; j_call: TRBJ2-5; clone_size: -; v_call: TRBV7-9; cdr3_aa: CASSHGGAGDQYF; cdr3_nt: TGTGCCAGCAGTCACGGCGGCGCAGGGGACCAGTACTTC
d_call: -; j_call: TRBJ2-7; clone_size: -; v_call: TRBV2; cdr3_aa: CASSESRHQTLYEQYF; cdr3_nt: TGTGCCAGCAGTGAATCCAGGCACCAGACTCTCTACGAGCAGTACTTC
d_call: TRBD1; j_call: TRBJ2-7; clone_size: -; v_call: TRBV9; cdr3_aa: CASSPRTGTYEQYF; cdr3_nt: TGTGCCAGCAGCCCACGGACAGGAACCTACGAGCAGTACTTC
d_call: -; j_call: TRBJ2-3; clone_size: -; v_call: TRBV30; cdr3_aa: CAWRLARDTDTQYF; cdr3_nt: TGTGCCTGGAGACTAGCTCGGGACACAGATACGCAGTATTTT
d_call: -; j_call: TRBJ2-1; clone_size: -; v_call: TRBV7-2; cdr3_aa: CASSWHVSPPFF; cdr3_nt: TGTGCCAGCAGCTGGCACGTCTCGCCTCCGTTCTTC
d_call: TRBD1; j_call: TRBJ1-5; clone_size: -; v_call: TRBV12-5; cdr3_aa: CASGLVGQGSNQPQHF; cdr3_nt: TGTGCTAGTGGTTTGGTAGGACAGGGGAGCAATCAGCCCCAGCATTTT
d_call: TRBD1; j_call: TRBJ2-7; clone_size: -; v_call: TRBV30; cdr3_aa: CAWRSDRGSGYEQYF; cdr3_nt: TGTGCCTGGAGGTCGGACAGGGGGTCAGGATACGAGCAGTACTTC
d_call: -; j_call: TRBJ2-7; clone_size: -; v_call: TRBV27; cdr3_aa: CASSSTGRSYEQYF; cdr3_nt: TGTGCCAGCAGTTCCACGGGAAGATCCTACGAGCAGTACTTC